The entry that follows covers one T cell receptor (beta chain) sequence. This specimen comes from a study of blood T cell repertoires in COVID-19. The V and J ends lost 5 bases and 3 bases, in that order; junction bases with no gene match: 9. The CDR3 consists of 16 residues. CDR1 is MDHEN and CDR2 is SYDVKM in the germline V gene. TCRdb's copy holds only in-frame clones and misses some; the assay was immunoSEQ multiplex PCR. The sample shows approximately 150,000 clones, about 86% of them seen only once. The chain joins TRBV28 to TRBJ2-7; 11 bases fit TRBD2. Sequenced: peripheral blood. The sequence was collected from a human donor in a cohort sampled during active COVID-19. The CDR3 reads CASSTPTSGSYYEQYF. The CDR3 nucleotides read TGTGCCAGCAGTACCCCCACTAGCGGGAGTTACTACGAGCAGTACTTC.